The TCR beta chain under discussion was sequenced for a study of shared clonotypes between healthy human individuals. The length of the CDR3 is 14 residues. J lost 5 bases, V lost 5 bases, and 11 bases had no gene match. Germline assignment: CDR1 GTSNPN and CDR2 SVGIG (reference sequence). Clones were read by immunoSEQ multiplex PCR, and TCRdb kept only the in-frame ones, dropping some. The repertoire holds approximately 2.4 million clones, with almost 96% as singletons. The origin of this receptor is a man aged 18 to 29 in good health. V and J are TRBV30 and TRBJ1-2, with 7 bases aligning to TRBD1. The specimen was naive CD4+ T cells sorted from blood. The subset here: CD45RA+ positively selected. CDR3 amino acids: CAWGDTGARYGYTF. In DNA form, the CDR3 reads TGTGCCTGGGGCGATACAGGGGCGCGGTATGGCTACACCTTC.